One sample yielded the 24 T cell receptor beta chains listed below, sequenced in a study of T cells in Graves' hyperthyroidism and ophthalmopathy. TCR beta CDR3 regions were amplified from RNA transcripts. TCR CDR3 underwent first-round RT-PCR with the HTBI primer set. TCRdb recomputed calls from the multiplex PCR reads with MiXCR, one row per CDR3 protein. The table has a few hundred thousand distinct CDR3 sequences, 14% to 15% seen once. Sequencing used blood. These receptors were collected from a woman under 40 with Graves' hyperthyroidism.

In its sample, this clonotype was seen many times. V is TRBV3-1 and J is TRBJ1-1; D call uncertain. Trimming cost V 0 bases and J 6 bases, with 8 bases left between them. The CDR3 runs to 13 residues. The germline V gene has CDR1 LGHDT and CDR2 YNNKEL (reference sequence). CDR3 in amino acids: CASSQDRQAEAFF. The CDR3 DNA reads TGTGCCAGCAGCCAAGATCGGCAGGCTGAAGCTTTCTTT.

This clonotype was detected many times. The rearrangement joins TRBV27 to TRBJ2-1; 15 positions match TRBD2. Trimming cost V 1 base and J 9 bases; bases outside gene matches: 10. Looked up from germline, CDR1 is MNHEY and CDR2 is SMNVEV (reference sequence). This CDR3 spans 18 amino acids. The CDR3 here is CASSLFPWTSGRVGEQFF. Here the CDR3 DNA reads TGTGCCAGCAGTTTATTCCCGTGGACTAGCGGGAGGGTTGGTGAGCAGTTCTTC.

V usage is TRBV5-1 and J usage is TRBJ1-6; D is undetermined. Trimming left V 0 bases short and J 3 bases short, with 7 bases between. The CDR3 covers 15 residues. CDR1 is SGHRS, CDR2 YFSETQ, per germline. CDR3 region: CASSLESVYNSPLHF. The DNA for the CDR3 is TGCGCCAGCAGCTTGGAGTCGGTCTATAATTCACCCCTCCACTTT.

In this sample, this clonotype turned up many times. This chain uses TRBV11-2 with TRBJ2-1, with 8 bases fitting TRBD1. J lost 4 bases, V lost 8 bases, and 4 bases had no gene match. The CDR3 extends over 13 amino acids. The germline gives CDR1 SGHAT, CDR2 FQNNGV. For the CDR3, the DNA is TGTGCCAGCGATAGGGACAGGTACAATGAGCAGTTCTTC. It yields the protein CASDRDRYNEQFF.

This clonotype was counted at least ten times. This chain joins TRBV5-1 and TRBJ2-3; 14 nucleotides match TRBD2. The CDR3 is 19 residues long. Germline V gene lookup returns CDR1 SGHRS and CDR2 YFSETQ. Trimming removed 1 base from V and 4 bases from J; junction bases left unmatched: 11. CDR3 nucleotides: TGCGCCAGCAGCTTGTGGGCCCCGGGACTAGCGGGAGCATCAGATACGCAGTATTTT. It translates to CASSLWAPGLAGASDTQYF.

This clonotype was recorded many times. The chain has TRBV3-1 and TRBJ2-5; no clear D gene. Trimming cost V 1 base and J 7 bases, with 7 bases left between them. In germline, CDR1 is LGHDT, CDR2 YNNKEL (reference sequence). The CDR3 runs 12 residues. CDR3 region: CASSQALGTQYF. The CDR3 DNA follows: TGTGCCAGCAGCCAAGCATTGGGGACCCAGTACTTC.

The chain is built from TRBV4-2 and TRBJ1-5, with D possibly matching TRBD1 (5 bases). Deletions cut 0 bases from V and 0 bases from J, with 12 bases between. CDR1 is LGHNA, CDR2 YNFKEQ, per germline. The CDR3 length is 17 residues. The CDR3 is CASSQDGGMDSNQPQHF. As DNA, the CDR3 is TGTGCCAGCAGCCAAGATGGGGGGATGGATAGCAATCAGCCCCAGCATTTT.

This clonotype was counted at least ten times. The genes are TRBV11-2 and TRBJ2-7, with 9 positions matching TRBD2. V lost 4 bases, J lost 4 bases, and 8 bases stayed unmatched. Germline-derived CDR1 and CDR2 are SGHAT and FQNNGV. The CDR3 consists of 15 residues. For the CDR3, the DNA is TGTGCCAGCAGCTCTCAATTAGCGGGAGCTTACGAGCAGTACTTC. Amino acid sequence: CASSSQLAGAYEQYF.

This clonotype was seen ten or more times. V and J are TRBV12-3 or TRBV12-4 and TRBJ1-5, with D possibly being TRBD1 (6 bases). The germline V and J ends were trimmed by 6 bases and 5 bases, with 8 bases remaining between them. This CDR3 contains 12 residues. The CDR3 coding sequence is TGTGCCAGCAGACAGGGCTATCAGCCCCAGCATTTT. Protein: CASRQGYQPQHF.

The rearrangement links TRBV7-9 to TRBJ2-5; 14 positions agree with TRBD2. Germline lookup yields CDR1 SEHNR and CDR2 FQNEAQ (reference sequence). V trimming: 6 bases; J trimming: 1 base; junction bases outside the gene matches: 4. The CDR3 totals 16 residues. The CDR3 region has the DNA TGTGCCAGCAGGCCGACTAGCGGGAGGGTCCAAGAGACCCAGTACTTC. Translating gives CASRPTSGRVQETQYF.

This clonotype showed up many times. This rearrangement joins TRBV20-1 to TRBJ1-1, with D unresolved. Germline V CDR1 and CDR2: DFQATT, SNEGSKA (reference sequence). V gave up 0 bases and J gave up 0 bases, with 8 bases separating them. This CDR3 contains 14 residues. CDR3 sequence reads: CSARDANLNTEAFF. CDR3 sequence (DNA): TGCAGTGCTAGAGACGCCAATTTGAACACTGAAGCTTTCTTT.

This clonotype was observed many times. V usage is TRBV6-2 or TRBV6-3 and J usage is TRBJ2-5; 7 bases are shared with TRBD1. V was pared by 6 bases and J by 7 bases, with 14 bases of the junction left unmatched. The CDR3 sequence is 15 residues long. CDR1 is MNHEY, CDR2 SVGEGT, per germline. The CDR3 here is CASSDEKGGRRTQYF. CDR3 DNA sequence: TGTGCCAGCAGCGATGAGAAAGGGGGCAGGCGGACCCAGTACTTC.

This clonotype showed up many times. For the CDR3, the DNA is TGTGCCAGCTCTCGCGGGACAGCCCACAATGAGCAGTTCTTC. Protein: CASSRGTAHNEQFF. The V call is TRBV7-2, the J call TRBJ2-1; the D gene is possibly TRBD1 (7 bases). The CDR3 is 14 amino acids. The germline gives CDR1 SGHTA, CDR2 FQGNSA. Trimming took off 8 bases at V and 5 bases at J, with 16 bases between the two ends. Drawing the rest from reference TRBV7-2 and TRBJ2-1, the complete variable domain is GAGVSQSPSNKVTEKGKDVELRCDPISGHTALYWYRQSLGQGLEFLIYFQGNSAPDKSGLPSDRFSAERTGGSVSTLTIQRTQQEDSAVYLCASSRGTAHNEQFFGPGTRLTVL.

J is TRBJ2-3 and V is TRBV2; 7 nucleotides agree with TRBD2. The CDR3 length is 14 residues. Germline V lookup: CDR1 SNHLY, CDR2 FYNNEI. With V trimmed by 5 bases and J by 4 bases, 6 bases remained unmatched. This chain's CDR3 is CASSSSGVSDTQYF. The CDR3 nucleotides are TGTGCCAGCAGTTCAAGCGGGGTATCAGATACGCAGTATTTT.

This clonotype was seen ten or more times. This sequence joins TRBV5-1 and TRBJ2-3; 10 bases match TRBD1. V lost 1 base and J lost 4; bases outside the gene matches: 3. The V gene's germline CDR1 is SGHRS and CDR2 YFSETQ. The CDR3 covers 15 residues. The CDR3: CASSLYGQGADTQYF. The CDR3, as DNA: TGCGCCAGCAGCTTGTATGGACAGGGGGCAGATACGCAGTATTTT. The entire variable domain, with the rest obtained from reference TRBV5-1 and TRBJ2-3, is as follows: KAGVTQTPRYLIKTRGQQVTLSCSPISGHRSVSWYQQTPGQGLQFLFEYFSETQRNKGNFPGRFSGRQFSNSRSEMNVSTLELGDSALYLCASSLYGQGADTQYFGPGTRLTVL.

This clonotype was counted a few times. V usage is TRBV7-2 and J usage is TRBJ1-4; possible D gene TRBD1, 5 bases. The CDR3 loop spans 15 amino acids. Germline V CDR1 and CDR2: SGHTA, FQGNSA. V dropped 4 bases and J dropped 5 bases, with 14 bases sitting between them. CDR3 amino acids: CASSYLGGVNEKLFF. In DNA form, the CDR3 reads TGTGCCAGCAGCTACTTGGGGGGGGTAAATGAAAAACTGTTTTTT. The full variable domain, with the rest looked up from reference TRBV7-2 and TRBJ1-4, is GAGVSQSPSNKVTEKGKDVELRCDPISGHTALYWYRQSLGQGLEFLIYFQGNSAPDKSGLPSDRFSAERTGGSVSTLTIQRTQQEDSAVYLCASSYLGGVNEKLFFGSGTQLSVL.

Ten or more counts support this clonotype. This chain links TRBV3-1 with TRBJ2-3; TRBD2 agrees at 11 bases. The CDR3 totals 14 residues. The ends lost 8 bases at V and 3 bases at J; junction bases unmatched: 4. Germline CDR1 and CDR2: LGHDT and YNNKEL (reference sequence). The chain's CDR3 is CASDLAGGTDTQYF. The CDR3 DNA sequence: TGTGCCAGCGACCTAGCGGGAGGAACAGATACGCAGTATTTT.

This clonotype has a count of ten or more. The V and J genes are TRBV30 and TRBJ2-7; D is possibly TRBD2 (6 bases). From germline, CDR1 is GTSNPN and CDR2 SVGIG (reference sequence). V shed 2 bases and J shed 7 bases, with 15 bases lying between them. The CDR3 contains 13 residues. The CDR3 DNA follows: TGTGCCTGGAGTCCGACTAGAGGGGCGGAGCAGTACTTC. It encodes CAWSPTRGAEQYF.

This chain links TRBV29-1 with TRBJ2-1; D call uncertain. Germline CDR1 reads SQVTM; CDR2 reads ANQGSEA. The CDR3 has 13 amino acids. Deletions cut 8 bases from V and 5 bases from J, with 16 bases between. CDR3 sequence (DNA): TGCAGCCTTTTTGGCCCCCGAAACAATGAGCAGTTCTTC. Translation gives CSLFGPRNNEQFF.

This clonotype appeared a few times. The chain combines TRBV9 with TRBJ2-3; TRBD2 agrees at 9 bases. The CDR3 extends over 16 amino acids. The V and J ends lost 0 bases and 5 bases, in that order; junction bases with no gene match: 7. Germline CDR1 is SGDLS and CDR2 is YYNGEE. The CDR3 region has the DNA TGTGCCAGCAGCGTAGGAGGCGGGAGGGCAGTAGATACGCAGTATTTT. Its translation is CASSVGGGRAVDTQYF.

This clonotype was counted ten times or more. DNA of the CDR3: TGTGCCAGCAGCCCGACCGGGACTAGCACAGATACGCAGTATTTT. Protein product: CASSPTGTSTDTQYF. J is TRBJ2-3 and V is TRBV7-2, with a weak D call TRBD2 (6 bases). Germline V gene sequence: CDR1 SGHTA, CDR2 FQGNSA. This CDR3 comprises 15 residues. V was trimmed by 5 bases and J by 0 bases, leaving 12 bases between them.

This clonotype was observed at least ten times. V usage is TRBV18 and J usage is TRBJ1-4, with 8 nucleotides matching TRBD1. The CDR3 loop spans 16 amino acids. With V trimmed by 2 bases and J by 8 bases, 10 bases remained unmatched. Germline loops: CDR1 KGHSH, CDR2 LQKENI. Here the CDR3 reads CASSPTRGQGREKLFF. DNA of the CDR3: TGTGCCAGCTCACCAACCAGGGGGCAGGGTCGAGAAAAACTGTTTTTT.

This clonotype was seen repeatedly, ten times or more. The CDR3 DNA reads as TGTGCCAGCAGTCAGGGTACTAGCGGGAGAAGGACCTACGAGCAGTACTTC. Translation: CASSQGTSGRRTYEQYF. The V call is TRBV6-7, the J call TRBJ2-7; TRBD2 agrees at 11 bases. TRBV6-7 is an open reading frame, and its role is uncertain. The CDR3 contains 17 residues. The V segment lost 5 bases and the J segment 2 bases; nucleotides outside the gene matches: 11.

This clonotype was seen ten or more times. This rearrangement joins TRBV10-1 to TRBJ2-5; maybe TRBD1 (5 bases). Trimming left V 3 bases short and J 5 bases short, with 19 bases between. This CDR3 has 16 amino acids. Germline V CDR1 and CDR2: WNHNN, SYGVQD (reference sequence). CDR3 amino acids: CASSDRIEWGRETQYF. CDR3 DNA: TGCGCCAGCAGTGACCGAATAGAATGGGGCCGGGAGACCCAGTACTTC.